This T cell receptor (beta chain) appears in the sequencing data of a study of blood T cell repertoires in COVID-19. The CDR3 runs to 14 residues. Trimming stripped 1 base from V and 6 bases from J, with 9 bases between. Germline V gene lookup returns CDR1 LGHNA and CDR2 YSLEER. Some clones are missing from TCRdb's copy, which holds only in-frame ones; the method was immunoSEQ multiplex PCR. The sample has some 130,000 clones, 78% seen once; the top ten hold 11%. The rearrangement uses TRBV4-3 and TRBJ2-2; TRBD2 is a possible D gene (5 bases). Sequenced input: peripheral blood. The sequence derives from a man in his sixties who had recovered from COVID-19. CDR3 DNA: TGCGCCAGCAGCCAAGGGGCGGGCTCCGGGGAGCTGTTTTTT. Amino acids: CASSQGAGSGELFF.